This T cell receptor (beta chain) came from a study of CD8 T cells in ankylosing spondylitis. Findings and caveats of the study: Researchers report that disease-linked clones proved CD8+ and relatively rare in peripheral blood. Reports say disease-linked clones showed up significantly more in matched ankylosing spondylitis synovial fluid. Among TCR beta sequences, a motif of 7 to 9 highly homologous variants appeared characteristic of ankylosing spondylitis blood.

The CDR3 totals 16 residues. The germline V and J ends were trimmed by 4 bases and 5 bases, with 20 bases remaining between them. CDR1 is SGHNT and CDR2 is YENEEA in the germline V gene. This clonotype turned up a few times. The antigen is undetermined. Libraries for TCR beta were made by quantitative 5'-RACE with molecular barcodes. Each CDR3 protein gets one entry after TCRdb re-called the 5' RACE reads with MiXCR. Found here are roughly 470,000 distinct CDR3 sequences, roughly 26% of them singletons; the top ten hold roughly 0.8%. The specimen sequenced was blood, either unsorted or a sorted T cell fraction (not recorded which). The chain uses TRBV11-3 and TRBJ2-5; TRBD1 might be the D (6 bases). The clonotype comes from a male donor with ankylosing spondylitis. In DNA, the CDR3 is TGTGCCAGCAGCTCGCACAGACAGGTTATTAGGGAGACCCAGTACTTC. Protein product: CASSSHRQVIRETQYF. The complete variable domain, with remaining parts taken from reference TRBV11-3 and TRBJ2-5, reads EAGVVQSPRYKIIEKKQPVAFWCNPISGHNTLYWYLQNLGQGPELLIRYENEEAVDDSQLPKDRFSAERLKGVDSTLKIQPAELGDSAVYLCASSSHRQVIRETQYFGPGTRLLVL.